This T cell receptor (beta chain) is from a study of blood T cell repertoires in COVID-19. Study-wide context: Donors in the United States, Italy and Spain gave samples during acute or convalescent COVID-19.

This clone has just one count. This table comes from immunoSEQ multiplex PCR, and its TCRdb copy is limited to in-frame clones, with some not included. The profile covers approximately 83,000 clones, with roughly 90% appearing a single time and 7% to 8% taken by the ten largest. The CDR3 consists of 14 residues. V was pared by 5 bases and J by 3 bases, with 5 bases of the junction left unmatched. The V gene's germline CDR1 is SGHVS and CDR2 FQNEAQ. V gene TRBV7-8 combines with J gene TRBJ2-3; 7 bases match TRBD1. Sequences were obtained from peripheral blood. This TCR was recovered from a man aged 65 to 79 with acute or convalescent COVID-19. The CDR3: CASSRGQVTDTQYF. The CDR3 DNA reads TGTGCCAGCAGCCGAGGACAGGTTACAGATACGCAGTATTTT.